This TCR beta chain was recovered during a study of T cell responses to AZD1222 COVID-19 vaccine. Whole-study results and caveats: Unmutated variant regions reportedly attract nearly half of all spike-specific TCRs. Repertoires were sampled only after the peak T cell response.

Worth noting for this clone: Its antigen remains unidentified.

This CDR3 contains 14 residues. CDR1 and CDR2 from the germline V gene are MNHEY and SVGAGI. The V segment lost 7 bases and the J segment 5 bases; nucleotides outside the gene matches: 6. TCRdb's table, derived via immunoSEQ multiplex PCR, lists solely in-frame clones and lacks some. The sample records over 130,000 clones, about nine tenths being singletons. The sequencing used peripheral blood, collected on day 0 of AZD1222 vaccination. The receptor was derived from an adult in good health. The V gene is TRBV6-5, the J gene TRBJ1-4, with 8 nucleotides matching TRBD1. CDR3 in amino acids: CASNDRGRNEKLFF. The CDR3 nucleotides are TGTGCCAGCAACGACAGGGGAAGAAATGAAAAACTGTTTTTT.